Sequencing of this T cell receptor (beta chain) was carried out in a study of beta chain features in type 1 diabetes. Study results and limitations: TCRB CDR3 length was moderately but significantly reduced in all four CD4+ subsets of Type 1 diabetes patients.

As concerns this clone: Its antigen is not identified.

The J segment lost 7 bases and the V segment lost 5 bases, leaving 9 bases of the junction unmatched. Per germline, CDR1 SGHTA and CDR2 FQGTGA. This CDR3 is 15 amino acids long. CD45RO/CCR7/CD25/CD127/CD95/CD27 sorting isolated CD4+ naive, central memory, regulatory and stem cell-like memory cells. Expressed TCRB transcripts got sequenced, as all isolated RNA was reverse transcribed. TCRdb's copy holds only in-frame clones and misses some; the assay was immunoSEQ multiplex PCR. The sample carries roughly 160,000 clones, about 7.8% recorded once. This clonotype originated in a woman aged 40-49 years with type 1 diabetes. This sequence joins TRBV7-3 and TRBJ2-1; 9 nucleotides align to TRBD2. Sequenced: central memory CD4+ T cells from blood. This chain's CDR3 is CASSRMSGGSNEQFF. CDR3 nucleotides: TGTGCCAGCAGCCGCATGAGCGGGGGGTCTAATGAGCAGTTCTTC.